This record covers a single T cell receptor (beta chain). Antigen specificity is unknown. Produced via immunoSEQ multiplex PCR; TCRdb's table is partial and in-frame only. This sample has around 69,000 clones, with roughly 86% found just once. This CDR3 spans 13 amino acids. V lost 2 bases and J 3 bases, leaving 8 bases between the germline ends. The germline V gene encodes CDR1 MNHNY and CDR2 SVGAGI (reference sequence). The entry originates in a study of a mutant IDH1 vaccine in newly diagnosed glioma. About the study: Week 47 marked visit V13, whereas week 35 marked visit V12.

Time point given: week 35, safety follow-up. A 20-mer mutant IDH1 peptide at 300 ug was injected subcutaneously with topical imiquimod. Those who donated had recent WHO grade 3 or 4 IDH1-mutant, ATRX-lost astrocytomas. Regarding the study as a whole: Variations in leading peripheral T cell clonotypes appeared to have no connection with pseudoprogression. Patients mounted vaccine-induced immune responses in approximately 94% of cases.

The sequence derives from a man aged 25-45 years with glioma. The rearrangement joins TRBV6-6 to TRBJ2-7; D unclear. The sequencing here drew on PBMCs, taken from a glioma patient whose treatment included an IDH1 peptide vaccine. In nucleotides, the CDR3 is TGTGCCAGCAGTTACATGGTGTTCTACGAGCAGTACTTC. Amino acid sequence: CASSYMVFYEQYF.